A single sample gave rise to the 10 T cell receptor beta chains below, sequenced in a study of blood T cell repertoires in COVID-19. Assay used: immunoSEQ multiplex PCR; TCRdb lists only in-frame clones, some missing. The data contain 65,000 to 75,000 clones, roughly 89% of them singletons. Sequences were obtained from peripheral blood. The receptors derive from a woman in her forties or fifties with active COVID-19.

V usage is TRBV29-1 and J usage is TRBJ1-1; D gene ambiguous. The ends were cut back, 4 bases at V and 2 bases at J, with 8 bases in the middle. The CDR3 totals 12 residues. Looked up from germline, CDR1 is SQVTM and CDR2 is ANQGSEA. The chain's CDR3 is CSVAFGNTEAFF. In DNA form, the CDR3 reads TGCAGCGTTGCTTTCGGTAACACTGAAGCTTTCTTT.

As DNA, the CDR3 is TGCGCCAGCAGCCAAGACGAACTAGCGCTCTCCTACGAGCAGTACTTC. Translation gives CASSQDELALSYEQYF. The chain couples TRBV4-1 to TRBJ2-7; 7 bases agree with TRBD2. V lost 0 bases and J lost 0; bases outside the gene matches: 5. Germline V gene lookup returns CDR1 MGHRA and CDR2 YSYEKL. This CDR3 spans 16 amino acids.

This chain joins TRBV28 and TRBJ2-7; D not resolved. The CDR3 has 13 residues. The V gene's germline CDR1 is MDHEN and CDR2 SYDVKM. The ends were cut back, 2 bases at V and 4 bases at J, with 9 bases in the middle. CDR3 in amino acids: CASSLGPRYEQYF. Here the CDR3 DNA reads TGTGCCAGCAGTTTAGGGCCCAGATACGAGCAGTACTTC. The full variable domain, in which reference TRBV28 and TRBJ2-7 provide the parts outside the CDR3, is DVKVTQSSRYLVKRTGEKVFLECVQDMDHENMFWYRQDPGLGLRLIYFSYDVKMKEKGDIPEGYSVSREKKERFSLILESASTNQTSMYLCASSLGPRYEQYFGPGTRLTVT.

By proportion, this clone is medium-sized. The V call is TRBV15, the J call TRBJ1-1, with a tentative D call TRBD1 (6 bases). CDR1 is LNHNV, CDR2 YYDKDF, per germline (reference sequence). This CDR3 has 17 amino acids. V was trimmed by 0 bases and J by 7 bases, leaving 21 bases between them. The CDR3 loop reads CATSRDFGGADWSEAFF. The CDR3 bases are TGTGCCACCAGCAGAGATTTTGGGGGGGCTGATTGGAGTGAAGCTTTCTTT.

Written as DNA, the CDR3 is TGTGCCAGCAGTGAACCAGGACAAAAAGAGCAGTACTTC. This encodes CASSEPGQKEQYF. The chain uses TRBV2 and TRBJ2-7, with a weak D call TRBD1 (5 bases). The V end was cut by 2 bases, the J end by 7 bases, with 12 bases between. This CDR3 spans 13 amino acids. CDR1 SNHLY and CDR2 FYNNEI come from the germline V gene.

The chain has TRBV5-6 and TRBJ2-1; TRBD1 agrees at 10 bases. V gave up 1 base and J gave up 5 bases; unmatched junction bases: 6. CDR3 length: 16 residues. The germline V gene has CDR1 SGHDT and CDR2 YYEEEE. The CDR3 bases are TGTGCCAGCAGCTTGCCCGGGACAGGGGATAACAATGAGCAGTTCTTC. It codes for CASSLPGTGDNNEQFF. Full variable domain (outside the CDR3, taken from reference TRBV5-6 and TRBJ2-1): DAGVTQSPTHLIKTRGQQVTLRCSPKSGHDTVSWYQQALGQGPQFIFQYYEEEERQRGNFPDRFSGHQFPNYSSELNVNALLLGDSALYLCASSLPGTGDNNEQFFGPGTRLTVL.

V and J are TRBV20-1 and TRBJ1-5, with D unresolved. Trimming shortened V by 3 bases and J by 2 bases, and 8 bases separated the two germline ends. The V gene's germline CDR1 is DFQATT and CDR2 SNEGSKA (reference sequence). This CDR3 spans 13 amino acids. The CDR3: CSASYSGNQPQHF. CDR3 in DNA: TGCAGTGCTAGTTATAGCGGCAATCAGCCCCAGCATTTT.

The chain employs TRBV19 and TRBJ2-1; no definite D call. The CDR3 loop spans 13 amino acids. Per germline, CDR1 LNHDA and CDR2 SQIVND (reference sequence). Trimming stripped 3 bases from V and 2 bases from J, with 5 bases between. The DNA of the CDR3 is TGTGCCAGTAGTATGCGGACCTACAATGAGCAGTTCTTC. Protein product: CASSMRTYNEQFF.

The sample holds one count of this clone. V and J are TRBV5-5 and TRBJ2-1, with D possibly TRBD2 on 5 matching bases. Looked up from germline, CDR1 is SGHKS and CDR2 is YYEKEE (reference sequence). CDR3 length: 15 residues. The V end lost 4 bases, the J end lost 3 bases, and 14 bases lay between the germline ends. CDR3 nucleotide sequence: TGTGCCAGCAGCGAGAATGGAGGAAGCTACAATGAGCAGTTCTTC. Amino acid sequence: CASSENGGSYNEQFF.

This chain uses TRBV5-6 with TRBJ2-7; 7 nucleotides match TRBD1. V lost 4 bases, J lost 0 bases, and 7 bases stayed unmatched. The germline CDR1 and CDR2 sequences are SGHDT and YYEEEE. The CDR3 is 15 residues long. CDR3 residues: CASSPRTGRSYEQYF. The CDR3 DNA reads as TGTGCCAGCAGCCCCCGGACAGGACGCTCCTACGAGCAGTACTTC.